Listed below are T cell receptor beta chains from one sample, sequenced in a study of beta chain features in type 1 diabetes. The table came from immunoSEQ multiplex PCR; TCRdb's copy has only in-frame clones and leaves some out. The table lists about 650,000 clones, around 12% of them singletons. Material: naive CD4+ T cells from blood. Receptors were obtained from a man aged 30 to 39 with type 1 diabetes. CDR3s include the opening cysteine and the closing phenylalanine or tryptophan. Fields, in order: V gene, D gene, J gene, clone size, CDR3 protein, CDR3 DNA. D genes are given only for firm matches. Clone size appears in some rows only: once, few, many, or a class for an expanded clone.

V gene: TRBV30
D gene: TRBD1
J gene: TRBJ1-6
clone size: -
CDR3 protein: CAWSVGGTANSPLHF
CDR3 DNA: TGTGCCTGGAGTGTAGGGGGGACAGCAAATTCACCCCTCCACTTT

V gene: TRBV7-2
D gene: -
J gene: TRBJ2-1
clone size: -
CDR3 protein: CASSLGQLLLNNEQFF
CDR3 DNA: TGTGCCAGCAGCTTGGGACAACTTCTCCTAAACAATGAGCAGTTCTTC

V gene: TRBV11-3
D gene: TRBD1
J gene: TRBJ2-1
clone size: few
CDR3 protein: CASSWMTGVSYNEQFF
CDR3 DNA: TGTGCCAGCAGCTGGATGACAGGGGTCTCCTACAATGAGCAGTTCTTC

V gene: TRBV7-8
D gene: TRBD1
J gene: TRBJ2-4
clone size: few
CDR3 protein: CASALGGRDIQYF
CDR3 DNA: TGTGCCAGCGCTTTAGGGGGCAGGGACATTCAGTACTTC

V gene: TRBV18
D gene: -
J gene: TRBJ2-1
clone size: few
CDR3 protein: CASSPVVQDSGEQFF
CDR3 DNA: TGTGCCAGCTCACCAGTAGTCCAGGATTCCGGTGAGCAGTTCTTC

V gene: TRBV9
D gene: TRBD1
J gene: TRBJ2-2
clone size: -
CDR3 protein: CASSSRGGYTGELFF
CDR3 DNA: TGTGCCAGCAGCTCCCGAGGGGGCTACACCGGGGAGCTGTTTTTT

V gene: TRBV28
D gene: -
J gene: TRBJ2-6
clone size: -
CDR3 protein: CASSSRVWVSGANVLTF
CDR3 DNA: TGTGCCAGCAGTTCCCGCGTCTGGGTCTCTGGGGCCAACGTCCTGACTTTC

V gene: TRBV2
D gene: TRBD1
J gene: TRBJ1-1
clone size: -
CDR3 protein: CASSNRGTEAFF
CDR3 DNA: TGTGCCAGCAGCAACAGGGGCACTGAAGCTTTCTTT

V gene: TRBV5-6
D gene: -
J gene: TRBJ2-3
clone size: few
CDR3 protein: CASSLRREYTDTQYF
CDR3 DNA: TGTGCCAGCAGCTTACGCCGGGAGTACACAGATACGCAGTATTTT

V gene: TRBV2
D gene: -
J gene: TRBJ2-1
clone size: few
CDR3 protein: CASSEWGTEQGEQFF
CDR3 DNA: TGTGCCAGCAGTGAATGGGGGACGGAGCAGGGTGAGCAGTTCTTC

V gene: TRBV10-1
D gene: -
J gene: TRBJ2-1
clone size: -
CDR3 protein: CASRAPSGEQFF
CDR3 DNA: TGCGCCAGCAGGGCACCCTCAGGGGAGCAGTTCTTC

V gene: TRBV28
D gene: TRBD1
J gene: TRBJ2-7
clone size: -
CDR3 protein: CASSLQGASYEQYF
CDR3 DNA: TGTGCCAGCAGTCTACAGGGGGCGTCCTACGAGCAGTACTTC

V gene: TRBV6-6
D gene: -
J gene: TRBJ2-7
clone size: -
CDR3 protein: CASRPSASYEQYF
CDR3 DNA: TGTGCCAGCAGACCCTCAGCCTCCTACGAGCAGTACTTC

V gene: TRBV27
D gene: -
J gene: TRBJ1-5
clone size: few
CDR3 protein: CASSWRAGQPQHF
CDR3 DNA: TGTGCCAGCAGTTGGAGGGCAGGTCAGCCCCAGCATTTT

V gene: TRBV7-2
D gene: TRBD2
J gene: TRBJ2-1
clone size: few
CDR3 protein: CASSQPGLANVNEQFF
CDR3 DNA: TGTGCCAGCAGCCAACCGGGACTAGCTAACGTCAATGAGCAGTTCTTC

V gene: TRBV6-5
D gene: -
J gene: TRBJ2-5
clone size: -
CDR3 protein: CASSYSARIQETQYF
CDR3 DNA: TGTGCCAGCAGTTACTCCGCACGGATACAAGAGACCCAGTACTTC

V gene: TRBV27
D gene: -
J gene: TRBJ2-7
clone size: few
CDR3 protein: CASSLYSSYEQYF
CDR3 DNA: TGTGCCAGCAGTTTATACTCATCCTACGAGCAGTACTTC

V gene: TRBV28
D gene: -
J gene: TRBJ1-3
clone size: -
CDR3 protein: CASANWGTGNTIYF
CDR3 DNA: TGTGCCAGCGCCAATTGGGGGACTGGAAACACCATATATTTT

V gene: TRBV5-1
D gene: -
J gene: TRBJ2-7
clone size: -
CDR3 protein: CASSQMASPYEQYF
CDR3 DNA: TGCGCCAGCAGCCAGATGGCCTCTCCCTACGAGCAGTACTTC

V gene: TRBV9
D gene: TRBD2
J gene: TRBJ2-7
clone size: -
CDR3 protein: CASSVAGGSTYEQYF
CDR3 DNA: TGTGCCAGCAGCGTAGCCGGGGGGTCCACCTACGAGCAGTACTTC

V gene: TRBV7-2
D gene: -
J gene: TRBJ2-5
clone size: -
CDR3 protein: CASSPGGDREETQYF
CDR3 DNA: TGTGCCAGCAGCCCGGGGGGGGACAGGGAAGAGACCCAGTACTTC

V gene: TRBV11-2
D gene: TRBD1
J gene: TRBJ2-1
clone size: few
CDR3 protein: CASSSGQSSYNEQFF
CDR3 DNA: TGTGCCAGCAGCTCGGGACAGAGCTCCTACAATGAGCAGTTCTTC

V gene: TRBV7-2
D gene: -
J gene: TRBJ2-7
clone size: -
CDR3 protein: CASSLLTTSYEQYF
CDR3 DNA: TGTGCCAGCAGCTTACTTACGACCTCCTACGAGCAGTACTTC

V gene: TRBV7-9
D gene: TRBD1
J gene: TRBJ1-2
clone size: few
CDR3 protein: CASSFTGEGYTF
CDR3 DNA: TGTGCCAGCAGCTTCACAGGGGAAGGCTACACCTTC

V gene: TRBV6-1
D gene: TRBD1
J gene: TRBJ1-2
clone size: few
CDR3 protein: CASSEVGAGGSVGYTF
CDR3 DNA: TGTGCCAGCAGTGAAGTAGGTGCAGGGGGATCTGTTGGCTACACCTTC

V gene: TRBV19
D gene: -
J gene: TRBJ1-5
clone size: once
CDR3 protein: CASRQGYNQPQHF
CDR3 DNA: TGTGCCAGTAGGCAGGGTTACAATCAGCCCCAGCATTTT

V gene: TRBV28
D gene: TRBD1
J gene: TRBJ2-5
clone size: -
CDR3 protein: CASSPAPGQGSGDLETQYF
CDR3 DNA: TGTGCCAGCAGTCCCGCACCGGGACAGGGAAGTGGGGACCTTGAGACCCAGTACTTC

V gene: TRBV7-9
D gene: -
J gene: TRBJ2-2
clone size: -
CDR3 protein: CAALGPNTGELFF
CDR3 DNA: TGTGCCGCCCTGGGCCCGAACACCGGGGAGCTGTTTTTT